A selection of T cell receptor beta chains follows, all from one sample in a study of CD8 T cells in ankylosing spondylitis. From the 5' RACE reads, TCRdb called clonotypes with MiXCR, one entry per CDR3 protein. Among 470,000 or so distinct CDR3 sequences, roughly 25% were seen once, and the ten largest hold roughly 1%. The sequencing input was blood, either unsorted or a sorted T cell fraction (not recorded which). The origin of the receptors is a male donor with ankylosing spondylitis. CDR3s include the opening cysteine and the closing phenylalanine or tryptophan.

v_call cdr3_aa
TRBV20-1 CSEEVGGEQFF
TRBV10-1 CASSEGLAGASSYNEQFF
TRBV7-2 CASSPGLAVNEQFF
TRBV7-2 CASSFGPLDEQFF
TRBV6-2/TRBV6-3 CASTQGVRVGTDTQYF
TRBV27 CASIPRPDTQYF
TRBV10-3 CAISGGGTEAFF
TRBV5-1 CASSLGPGFDQPQHF
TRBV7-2 CASSFLTGAEAFF
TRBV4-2 CASSPALAGVPSYNEQFF
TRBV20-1 CSADLWGRANEKLFF
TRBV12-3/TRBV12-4 CASSPRPGDGNQPQHF